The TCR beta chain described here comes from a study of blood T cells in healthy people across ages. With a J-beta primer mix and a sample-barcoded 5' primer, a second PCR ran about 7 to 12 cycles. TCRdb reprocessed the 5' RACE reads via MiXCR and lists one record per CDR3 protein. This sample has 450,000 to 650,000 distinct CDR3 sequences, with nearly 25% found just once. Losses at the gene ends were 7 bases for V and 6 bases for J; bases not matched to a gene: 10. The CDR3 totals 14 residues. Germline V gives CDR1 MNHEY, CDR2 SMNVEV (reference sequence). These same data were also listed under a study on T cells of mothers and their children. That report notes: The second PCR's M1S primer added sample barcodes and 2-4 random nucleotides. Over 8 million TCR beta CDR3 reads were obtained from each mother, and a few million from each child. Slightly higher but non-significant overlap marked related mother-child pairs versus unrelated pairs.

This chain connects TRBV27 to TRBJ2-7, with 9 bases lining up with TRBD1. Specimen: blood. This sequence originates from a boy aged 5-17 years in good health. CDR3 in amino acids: CASNRQGGYSEQYF. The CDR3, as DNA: TGTGCCAGCAACCGACAGGGGGGGTACAGCGAGCAGTACTTC.